This T cell receptor beta chain was recovered during a study of beta chain features in type 1 diabetes. Study results and caveats: VDJ junctions from type 1 diabetes patients carried fewer insertions and larger deletions.

There are a few counts of this clone. Its matching antigen is unknown. CDR3 length: 15 amino acids. Germline values: CDR1 SGHNT, CDR2 YYREEE (reference sequence). V shed 4 bases, J shed 7 bases, and the junction held 6 bases outside the gene matches. The authors reverse transcribed all of the isolated RNA, so sequencing captured expressed TCRB transcripts. Assay used: immunoSEQ multiplex PCR; TCRdb lists only in-frame clones, some missing. The sample records about 360,000 clones, around 13% being singletons. The J gene is TRBJ2-2, the V gene TRBV5-4; 11 bases map to TRBD1. This clonotype originated in a man aged 18 to 30 in good health. Sequencing input: naive CD4+ T cells from blood. The CDR3 nucleotides read TGTGCCAGCAGCCCGGGACAGGGGGTCTTCGGGGAGCTGTTTTTT. Translating gives CASSPGQGVFGELFF.